This TCR beta chain was obtained from a study of post-analysis software for immune sequencing data. Study in general: Relapsing-remitting, secondary progressive and progressive-relapsing courses of multiple sclerosis were included. General observations from the study: The F measure placed samples prepared in the same batch into strongly shared clusters. Controls significantly exceeded multiple sclerosis patients in normalized Chao1 diversity. Higher frequency in patients than in controls was seen for roughly 5 TRBV segments, with TRBV5-6, TRBV5-1 and TRBV20-1 among them.

Germline loops: CDR1 SGDLS, CDR2 YYNGEE. The V and J ends lost 0 bases and 2 bases, in that order; junction bases with no gene match: 10. This CDR3 region has 18 residues. The table lists this clonotype with many counts. No antigen is known for it. The TCR beta cDNA libraries contained unique molecular identifiers. T cells, about 0.9 to 11 million of them, yielded a few hundred thousand cDNA molecules. Each CDR3 protein gets one entry after TCRdb re-called the PCR reads with MiXCR. The sample contains about 800,000 distinct CDR3 sequences, 25% to 30% of which appear only once. The TCR was taken from a girl aged 5 to 17 with multiple sclerosis. The chain is built from TRBV9 and TRBJ2-3; 9 bases are shared with TRBD2. Sequenced: blood. CDR3 in DNA: TGTGCCAGCAGCGTAGCTACGGTCACTAGCGGGCTCACAGATACGCAGTATTTT. Translation gives CASSVATVTSGLTDTQYF.